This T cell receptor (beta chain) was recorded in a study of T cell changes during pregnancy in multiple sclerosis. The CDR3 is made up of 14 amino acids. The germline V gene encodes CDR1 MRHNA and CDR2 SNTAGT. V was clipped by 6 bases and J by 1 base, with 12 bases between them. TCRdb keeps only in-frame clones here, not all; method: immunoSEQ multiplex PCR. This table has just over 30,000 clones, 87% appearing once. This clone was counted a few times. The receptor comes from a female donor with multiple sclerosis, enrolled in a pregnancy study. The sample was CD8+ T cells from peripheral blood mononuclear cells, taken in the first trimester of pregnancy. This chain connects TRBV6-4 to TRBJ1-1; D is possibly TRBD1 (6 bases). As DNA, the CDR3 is TGTGCCAGCAGCCGGACAGAGGAGAACACTGAAGCTTTCTTT. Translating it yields CASSRTEENTEAFF.